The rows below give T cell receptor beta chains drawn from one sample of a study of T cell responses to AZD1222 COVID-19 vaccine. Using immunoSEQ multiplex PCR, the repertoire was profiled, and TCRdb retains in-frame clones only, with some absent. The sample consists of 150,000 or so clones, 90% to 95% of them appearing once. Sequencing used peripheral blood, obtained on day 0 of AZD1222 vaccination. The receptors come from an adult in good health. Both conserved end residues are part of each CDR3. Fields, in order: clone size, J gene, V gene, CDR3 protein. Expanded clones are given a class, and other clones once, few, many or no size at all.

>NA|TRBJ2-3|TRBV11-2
CASSPVVGAGLSTDTQYF
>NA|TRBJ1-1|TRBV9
CASSVAGAPTEAFF
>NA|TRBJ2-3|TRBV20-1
CSASWPSRTDTQYF
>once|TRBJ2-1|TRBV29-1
CSASHTSGGNEQFF
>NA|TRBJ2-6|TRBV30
CAWSTGGAGANVLTF
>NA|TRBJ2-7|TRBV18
CASSPASRPTYEQYF
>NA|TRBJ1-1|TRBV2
CASHEMNAEAFF
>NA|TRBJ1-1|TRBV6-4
CASSETAQGAFF
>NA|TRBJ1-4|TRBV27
CASSPRVGNNEKLFF
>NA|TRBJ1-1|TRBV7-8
CASSGPGGTEAFF
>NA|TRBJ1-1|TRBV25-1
CATRGQGDTEAFF